The 30 T cell receptor beta chains below all came from one sample that was sequenced in a study of a mutant IDH1 vaccine in newly diagnosed glioma. Time point noted: baseline, week 1 (first vaccination visit). Treatment given: pre-vaccination baseline after standard-of-care therapy. The data were produced by immunoSEQ multiplex PCR, yet TCRdb's version contains in-frame clones alone and is incomplete. The sample has about 92,000 clones; about 80% are singletons. The source was PBMCs, collected from a glioma patient treated with radiotherapy, temozolomide or both. The receptors were sampled from a man aged 40-50 years with glioma.

The chain uses TRBV4-1 and TRBJ2-7; a possible D gene is TRBD2 (5 bases). Trimming took off 2 bases at V and 5 bases at J, with 10 bases between the two ends. The CDR3 has 13 residues. The germline CDR1 and CDR2 sequences are MGHRA and YSYEKL. The CDR3 reads CASSQNLRDEQYF. CDR3 nucleotide sequence: TGCGCCAGCAGCCAAAACCTGAGGGACGAGCAGTACTTC.

The V and J genes are TRBV27 and TRBJ2-3; D is undetermined. Germline V CDR1 and CDR2: MNHEY, SMNVEV (reference sequence). The CDR3 consists of 14 residues. The ends were cut back, 2 bases at V and 2 bases at J, with 8 bases in the middle. CDR3 in DNA: TGTGCCAGCAGTTTAGGACCAACCACAGATACGCAGTATTTT. Its protein product is CASSLGPTTDTQYF.

This chain uses TRBV30 with TRBJ2-7; D is possibly TRBD1 (5 bases). V was pared by 1 base and J by 5 bases, with 6 bases between. The CDR3 totals 11 residues. CDR1 is GTSNPN and CDR2 is SVGIG in the germline V gene (reference sequence). In nucleotides, the CDR3 is TGTGCCTGGAGTGAGACAGACGAGCAGTACTTC. It translates to CAWSETDEQYF.

The rearrangement links TRBV5-4 to TRBJ2-2; TRBD2 matches at 10 bases. There are 18 residues in the CDR3. Trimming took 0 bases from V and 3 from J; bases not matched to a gene: 8. The germline gives CDR1 SGHNT, CDR2 YYREEE (reference sequence). The DNA of the CDR3 is TGTGCCAGCAGCTTGGCGAGTAGCGGGGGGACTTACACCGGGGAGCTGTTTTTT. As protein: CASSLASSGGTYTGELFF.

The CDR3 loop reads CASSLLLAGAGYEQYF. For the CDR3, the DNA is TGTGCCAGCAGTTTACTACTAGCGGGAGCAGGCTACGAGCAGTACTTC. The chain combines TRBV27 with TRBJ2-7; the match to TRBD2 covers 11 bases. CDR3 size: 16 residues. V trimming: 2 bases; J trimming: 3 bases; junction bases outside the gene matches: 6. Germline V gene lookup returns CDR1 MNHEY and CDR2 SMNVEV (reference sequence).

V and J are TRBV7-2 and TRBJ2-2; D uncertain. CDR3 size: 13 residues. Germline loops: CDR1 SGHTA, CDR2 FQGNSA. V gave up 5 bases and J gave up 6 bases, with 10 bases separating them. CDR3 DNA sequence: TGTGCCAGCAGCAAATCCGGGCCCGGGGAGCTGTTTTTT. Protein sequence: CASSKSGPGELFF.

This clone turned up a few times. The gene calls are TRBV9 and TRBJ1-1, with D hard to call. This CDR3 region has 15 residues. Trimming cost V 3 bases and J 1 base, with 13 bases left between them. From germline, CDR1 is SGDLS and CDR2 YYNGEE. The CDR3 spells CASSAGWTKNTEAFF. As DNA, the CDR3 is TGTGCCAGCAGCGCCGGGTGGACTAAGAACACTGAAGCTTTCTTT.

A single count supports this clone. The genes are TRBV7-6 and TRBJ2-3; 11 bases align to TRBD2. The trim removed 3 bases at V and 6 bases at J, leaving 11 bases unmatched. CDR3 length equals 17 residues. Germline CDR1 is SGHVS and CDR2 is FNYEAQ. CDR3 nucleotides: TGTGCCAGCAGCTTGTCCTTAGCGGGGGGGCAGGCGGATACGCAGTATTTT. This sequence encodes CASSLSLAGGQADTQYF.

This rearrangement joins TRBV6-5 to TRBJ1-5; 9 positions match TRBD1. The length of the CDR3 is 14 residues. V shed 5 bases and J 6 bases; nucleotides not matched to a gene: 5. Per germline, CDR1 MNHEY and CDR2 SVGAGI. The CDR3 region is CASSRQGGGQPQHF. In DNA form, the CDR3 reads TGTGCCAGCAGTCGACAGGGGGGTGGTCAGCCCCAGCATTTT.

The V call is TRBV5-1, the J call TRBJ1-2, with D hard to call. The germline CDR1 and CDR2 sequences are SGHRS and YFSETQ. The CDR3 is 14 residues long. V lost 4 bases and J lost 0, with 10 bases in between. The CDR3 DNA reads as TGCGCCAGCAGCCCTAGTATGACTAACTATGGCTACACCTTC. It specifies CASSPSMTNYGYTF.

By share of the sample, this clone is medium-sized. DNA for the CDR3: TGTGCCAGCTCACAATTCCCCTGGACCGGGACTAGCGGGAGTTGGGGGTCCTACAATGAGCAGTTCTTC. Translation: CASSQFPWTGTSGSWGSYNEQFF. This chain joins TRBV18 and TRBJ2-1; 14 bases are shared with TRBD2. The CDR3 is 23 amino acids. J gave up 1 base and V 4 bases, and 21 bases lay outside the gene matches. Germline V CDR1 and CDR2: KGHSH, LQKENI.

V and J are TRBV7-3 and TRBJ2-3; 16 positions match TRBD2. Germline CDR1 and CDR2: SGHTA and FQGTGA. With V trimmed by 2 bases and J by 7 bases, 9 bases remained unmatched. The CDR3 loop spans 18 amino acids. The CDR3 loop reads CASSLSGTSGRASNTQYF. CDR3 sequence (DNA): TGTGCCAGCAGCTTATCCGGGACTAGCGGGAGGGCCTCGAATACGCAGTATTTT.

This chain links TRBV19 with TRBJ1-5; 8 bases fit TRBD1. Unmatched junction bases numbered 8, after V lost 3 bases and J lost 1 base. The CDR3 has 17 residues. CDR1 LNHDA and CDR2 SQIVND come from the germline V gene (reference sequence). CDR3 amino acids: CASSMVAGGASNQPQHF. The CDR3, as DNA: TGTGCCAGTAGTATGGTGGCAGGGGGCGCGAGCAATCAGCCCCAGCATTTT.

V is TRBV28 and J is TRBJ2-6; D gene unclear. Per germline, CDR1 MDHEN and CDR2 SYDVKM. CDR3 size: 17 residues. Trimming removed 2 bases from V and 0 bases from J, with 11 bases in between. CDR3 protein: CASSLEPEISGANVLTF. In DNA, the CDR3 is TGTGCCAGCAGTTTAGAACCGGAGATCTCTGGGGCCAACGTCCTGACTTTC.

This sequence joins TRBV12-5 and TRBJ1-3; D call uncertain. Germline V gene lookup returns CDR1 LGHNT and CDR2 FRNRAP. The CDR3 spans 15 residues. The ends were cut back, 3 bases at V and 0 bases at J, with 9 bases in the middle. The chain's CDR3 is CASGFVQSSGNTIYF. The CDR3 DNA sequence: TGTGCTAGTGGTTTTGTACAGAGCTCTGGAAACACCATATATTTT.

This clone appeared a few times. This CDR3 is CASSLEGGRGYTF. For the CDR3, the DNA is TGTGCCAGCAGCTTAGAGGGGGGTCGTGGCTACACCTTC. The rearrangement links TRBV7-9 to TRBJ1-2; D may be TRBD1 (6 bases). Germline-derived CDR1 and CDR2 are SEHNR and FQNEAQ (reference sequence). Trimming took 1 base from V and 7 from J, leaving 10 bases between them. There are 13 residues in the CDR3.

V is TRBV7-9 and J is TRBJ1-1, with no clear D. V lost 3 bases and J 3 bases, leaving 11 bases between the germline ends. Germline CDR1 reads SEHNR; CDR2 reads FQNEAQ (reference sequence). CDR3 length: 14 amino acids. Here the CDR3 DNA reads TGTGCCAGCAGCTTGAGGGTCGTGGACACTGAAGCTTTCTTT. Translating gives CASSLRVVDTEAFF. Using reference TRBV7-9 and TRBJ1-1 for the parts outside the CDR3, the full variable domain is DTGVSQNPRHKITKRGQNVTFRCDPISEHNRLYWYRQTLGQGPEFLTYFQNEAQLEKSRLLSDRFSAERPKGSFSTLEIQRTEQGDSAMYLCASSLRVVDTEAFFGQGTRLTVV.

The chain has TRBV10-3 and TRBJ2-7; 7 nucleotides align to TRBD1. The CDR3 has 12 amino acids. Per the germline V gene, CDR1 is ENHRY and CDR2 is SYGVKD. V shed 4 bases, J shed 3 bases, and the junction held 0 bases outside the gene matches. CDR3 sequence reads: CAISGQGYEQYF. In DNA, the CDR3 is TGTGCCATCAGTGGACAGGGCTACGAGCAGTACTTC.

This rearrangement joins TRBV11-2 to TRBJ1-1, with unresolved D. Germline CDR1 reads SGHAT; CDR2 reads FQNNGV. The CDR3 has 12 amino acids. Trimming took 5 bases from V and 6 from J, leaving 10 bases between them. The DNA for the CDR3 is TGTGCCAGCAGCCTTGACACGTCTGAAGCTTTCTTT. Encoded protein: CASSLDTSEAFF.

The rearrangement joins TRBV20-1 to TRBJ2-5, with TRBD2 matching over 8 bases. The J segment lost 9 bases and the V segment lost 4 bases, leaving 4 bases of the junction unmatched. The CDR3 spans 11 residues. CDR1 and CDR2 (germline): DFQATT, SNEGSKA (reference sequence). CDR3 sequence: CSATQLAAQYF. The CDR3 DNA reads TGCAGTGCTACTCAACTAGCGGCCCAGTACTTC.

This clone was counted only a few times. The V and J genes are TRBV5-1 and TRBJ1-1; possible D gene TRBD1, 5 bases. Between the trimmed V and J ends, which lost 0 bases and 4 bases, there was a span of 10 bases. This CDR3 contains 14 residues. Germline CDR1 is SGHRS and CDR2 is YFSETQ. The CDR3 here is CASSLDQGGTEAFF. The CDR3 DNA reads as TGCGCCAGCAGCTTGGACCAGGGCGGCACTGAAGCTTTCTTT.

The chain joins TRBV6-5 to TRBJ1-6; possibly TRBD1 for D (6 bases). Trimming took 10 bases from V and 9 from J, leaving 16 bases between them. Germline V gene sequence: CDR1 MNHEY, CDR2 SVGAGI. The CDR3 loop spans 13 amino acids. This CDR3 is CATGRGRGSPLHF. In DNA, the CDR3 is TGTGCCACCGGCAGGGGACGCGGTTCACCCCTCCACTTT.

There are a few counts of this clone. The rearrangement uses TRBV9 and TRBJ1-1; D is ambiguous. V lost 0 bases and J lost 0, with 12 bases in between. CDR3 length equals 16 residues. Germline lookup yields CDR1 SGDLS and CDR2 YYNGEE. In nucleotides, the CDR3 is TGTGCCAGCAGCGTAGGGGCGGAGATGGTGAACACTGAAGCTTTCTTT. It specifies CASSVGAEMVNTEAFF. Looking up the rest from reference TRBV9 and TRBJ1-1 gives the full variable domain: DSGVTQTPKHLITATGQRVTLRCSPRSGDLSVYWYQQSLDQGLQFLIQYYNGEERAKGNILERFSAQQFPDLHSELNLSSLELGDSALYFCASSVGAEMVNTEAFFGQGTRLTVV.

The V gene is TRBV7-2, the J gene TRBJ2-1; 10 bases line up with TRBD2. CDR1 and CDR2 (germline): SGHTA, FQGNSA. The CDR3 length is 16 residues. J lost 7 bases, V lost 5 bases, and 11 bases had no gene match. This CDR3 is CASSRTSGRAGNEQFF. The CDR3 DNA reads as TGTGCCAGCAGCCGGACGAGCGGGAGGGCCGGAAATGAGCAGTTCTTC.

V usage is TRBV7-6 and J usage is TRBJ2-7, with a tentative D call TRBD2 (5 bases). This CDR3 has 14 amino acids. Germline V gene data show CDR1 as SGHVS and CDR2 as FNYEAQ. V lost 5 bases and J lost 2, with 13 bases in between. Here the CDR3 reads CASSATDGTYEQYF. The DNA of the CDR3 is TGTGCCAGCAGCGCCACGGACGGGACCTACGAGCAGTACTTC.

The V and J genes are TRBV13 and TRBJ2-1; 7 bases fit TRBD1. Trimming at V came to 1 base and at J to 6 bases, leaving 3 bases not matched to a gene. The CDR3 contains 14 residues. Germline assignment: CDR1 PRHDT and CDR2 FYEKMQ (reference sequence). The CDR3 sequence is CASSLDAGGNEQFF. The CDR3 DNA is TGTGCCAGCAGCTTAGATGCAGGGGGCAATGAGCAGTTCTTC.

This clone was counted a few times. The sample holds other DNA sequences that translate to the same CDR3. The chain uses TRBV5-1 and TRBJ1-1, with 7 nucleotides matching TRBD1. V lost 2 bases to trimming and J lost 1 base; unmatched junction nucleotides: 2. The germline V gene has CDR1 SGHRS and CDR2 YFSETQ. The CDR3 loop spans 14 amino acids. The CDR3 sequence is CASSFWDRNTEAFF. DNA for the CDR3: TGCGCCAGCAGCTTTTGGGACAGGAACACTGAAGCTTTCTTT.

J is TRBJ2-3 and V is TRBV2, with 11 nucleotides matching TRBD1. Germline trimming cut 6 bases from V and 2 bases from J; bases unmatched to any gene: 1. CDR1 is SNHLY, CDR2 FYNNEI, per germline. There are 14 residues in the CDR3. CDR3: CASRDRGLTDTQYF. CDR3 sequence (DNA): TGTGCCAGCAGGGACAGGGGGCTCACAGATACGCAGTATTTT.

This clone was observed once. CDR3 DNA sequence: TGTGCCAGCTCACCTCCCGCAGGGCACACCGGGGAGCTGTTTTTT. Its protein is CASSPPAGHTGELFF. V gene TRBV18 combines with J gene TRBJ2-2, with a weak D call TRBD1 (5 bases). Germline values: CDR1 KGHSH, CDR2 LQKENI. CDR3 length: 15 residues. The germline V and J ends were trimmed by 3 bases and 3 bases, with 11 bases remaining between them.

The V call is TRBV5-6, the J call TRBJ2-7; no clear D. Trimming left V 3 bases short and J 5 bases short, with 18 bases between. The CDR3 has 15 residues. Germline assignment: CDR1 SGHDT and CDR2 YYEEEE. In nucleotides, the CDR3 is TGTGCCAGCAGCTCCACGTTGTTGGGCTTGAACGAGCAGTACTTC. It codes for CASSSTLLGLNEQYF.